The 18 T cell receptor beta chains below were found in one sample sequenced in a study of shared clonotypes between healthy human individuals. Here immunoSEQ multiplex PCR was the method, and the copy in TCRdb shows in-frame clones only, minus some. The sample includes roughly 1 million clones, around 82% of them seen just once. Specimen: memory CD4+ T cells from PBMCs. Subset noted: CD45RA-negative fraction. All receptors derive from a man in his late teens or twenties in good health. Some clones in this sample may be carry-over from other donors' samples.

V and J are TRBV6-5 and TRBJ2-2; 7 bases agree with TRBD2. The junction had 6 bases not matched to a gene; V was cut back by 6 bases and J by 2 bases. The CDR3 has 15 amino acids. Germline lookup yields CDR1 MNHEY and CDR2 SVGAGI. The CDR3 loop is CASRTGRANTGELFF. In nucleotides, the CDR3 is TGTGCCAGCAGAACGGGGAGGGCCAACACCGGGGAGCTGTTTTTT.

This chain joins TRBV7-8 and TRBJ2-3; D might be TRBD2 (7 bases). The length of the CDR3 is 15 residues. Germline CDR1 reads SGHVS; CDR2 reads FQNEAQ. Trimming shortened V by 6 bases and J by 0 bases, and 13 bases separated the two germline ends. The CDR3 bases are TGTGCCAGCAGTAGGGGGAGGGCCAGCACAGATACGCAGTATTTT. This translates into CASSRGRASTDTQYF.

The chain carries TRBV5-1 and TRBJ1-4; TRBD1 agrees at 9 bases. Germline V gene lookup returns CDR1 SGHRS and CDR2 YFSETQ. The CDR3 runs to 15 residues. The J segment lost 7 bases and the V segment lost 2 bases, leaving 6 bases of the junction unmatched. CDR3 nucleotide sequence: TGCGCCAGCAGCTTTATGACAGGGGGGCCTGAAAAACTGTTTTTT. Protein sequence: CASSFMTGGPEKLFF.

The rearrangement uses TRBV9 and TRBJ1-2; a possible D gene is TRBD1 (6 bases). The CDR3 loop spans 15 amino acids. The germline V and J ends were trimmed by 9 bases and 3 bases, with 21 bases remaining between them. Germline assignment: CDR1 SGDLS and CDR2 YYNGEE. DNA of the CDR3: TGTGCCACGACCCCCGGATGGGGGGCCGACTATGGCTACACCTTC. Amino acid sequence: CATTPGWGADYGYTF.

There are a few counts of this clone. The DNA for the CDR3 is TGCGCCAGCAGCCAAGTCGCCGTGAGGACAGGGGGCGATGAGCAGTACTTC. It translates to CASSQVAVRTGGDEQYF. The chain is built from TRBV4-1 and TRBJ2-7, with 11 bases aligning to TRBD1. Germline V CDR1 and CDR2: MGHRA, YSYEKL. This CDR3 contains 17 residues. Trimming removed 1 base from V and 7 bases from J; junction bases left unmatched: 12.

The rearrangement uses TRBV9 and TRBJ1-1, with D possibly being TRBD1 (5 bases). The CDR3 is 15 amino acids. Germline V gene data show CDR1 as SGDLS and CDR2 as YYNGEE. The V end was cut by 0 bases, the J end by 0 bases, with 9 bases between. CDR3 coding DNA: TGTGCCAGCAGCGTAGAGGACAATTTGAACACTGAAGCTTTCTTT. This codes for CASSVEDNLNTEAFF.

V usage is TRBV9 and J usage is TRBJ1-5, with 11 bases lining up with TRBD1. The CDR3 loop spans 15 amino acids. Trimming cost V 4 bases and J 6 bases; bases outside gene matches: 6. Germline loops: CDR1 SGDLS, CDR2 YYNGEE. The CDR3 bases are TGTGCCAGCAGCCCCGGGACAGGGGGTAGTCAGCCCCAGCATTTT. This gives the protein CASSPGTGGSQPQHF. Full variable domain (missing parts from reference TRBV9 and TRBJ1-5): DSGVTQTPKHLITATGQRVTLRCSPRSGDLSVYWYQQSLDQGLQFLIQYYNGEERAKGNILERFSAQQFPDLHSELNLSSLELGDSALYFCASSPGTGGSQPQHFGDGTRLSIL.

The gene calls are TRBV11-2 and TRBJ2-7; D could derive from TRBD1 or TRBD2 (6 bases each). Germline CDR1 is SGHAT and CDR2 is FQNNGV. Trimming cost V 11 bases and J 0 bases, with 11 bases left between them. The CDR3 consists of 12 residues. The CDR3 coding sequence is TGTGCCGGGGGGCGGGACTCCTACGAGCAGTACTTC. Protein: CAGGRDSYEQYF.

This clone was detected only a few times. V is TRBV11-2 and J is TRBJ2-1; D gene ambiguous. V was trimmed by 4 bases and J by 12 bases, leaving 16 bases between them. The length of the CDR3 is 13 residues. The germline V gene has CDR1 SGHAT and CDR2 FQNNGV. CDR3 protein: CASSSNPMGGQFF. CDR3 nucleotides: TGTGCCAGCAGCTCCAACCCAATGGGCGGGCAGTTCTTC.

The chain couples TRBV18 to TRBJ1-2, with D uncertain. Germline V gene data show CDR1 as KGHSH and CDR2 as LQKENI. Trimming left V 7 bases short and J 8 bases short, with 23 bases between. This CDR3 has 15 amino acids. This CDR3 is CASYALLSTPEGYTF. The CDR3 DNA reads as TGTGCCAGCTACGCCCTTCTTTCGACACCGGAAGGCTACACCTTC. The entire variable domain, with the rest obtained from reference TRBV18 and TRBJ1-2, is as follows: NAGVMQNPRHLVRRRGQEARLRCSPMKGHSHVYWYRQLPEEGLKFMVYLQKENIIDESGMPKERFSAEFPKEGPSILRIQQVVRGDSAAYFCASYALLSTPEGYTFGSGTRLTVV.

The genes are TRBV6-1 and TRBJ1-2; 9 nucleotides align to TRBD1. The V gene end was trimmed by 5 bases and the J gene end by 4 bases; junction bases not matched to a gene: 5. This CDR3 contains 14 residues. Looked up from germline, CDR1 is MNHNS and CDR2 is SASEGT. The CDR3 DNA sequence: TGTGCCAGCAGTCGCCTGGACAGGGGCTATGGCTACACCTTC. It encodes CASSRLDRGYGYTF.

The rearrangement joins TRBV7-9 to TRBJ1-4; TRBD1 agrees at 10 bases. The ends lost 4 bases at V and 6 bases at J; junction bases unmatched: 5. Germline values: CDR1 SEHNR, CDR2 FQNEAQ (reference sequence). The CDR3 consists of 15 residues. The DNA for the CDR3 is TGTGCCAGCAGCTCCCGGACAGGGGGGGATGAAAAACTGTTTTTT. Translation: CASSSRTGGDEKLFF.

The chain uses TRBV10-3 and TRBJ1-4; possible D gene TRBD1, 5 bases. CDR1 ENHRY and CDR2 SYGVKD come from the germline V gene. V was clipped by 10 bases and J by 5 bases, with 14 bases between them. The CDR3 length is 13 residues. The CDR3 sequence is CATSTGRNEKLFF. The CDR3, as DNA: TGTGCCACATCAACAGGACGCAATGAAAAACTGTTTTTT.

The V gene is TRBV18, the J gene TRBJ1-3, with TRBD1 identical over 8 bases. Trimming took 4 bases from V and 1 from J; bases not matched to a gene: 3. The CDR3 length is 15 residues. Per germline, CDR1 KGHSH and CDR2 LQKENI. The CDR3 loop reads CASSLRQGSGNTIYF. As DNA, the CDR3 is TGTGCCAGCTCACTACGACAGGGGTCTGGAAACACCATATATTTT.

The rearrangement uses TRBV28 and TRBJ1-1; D unclear. V was shortened by 2 bases and J by 6 bases, with 10 bases between the two germline ends. Germline lookup yields CDR1 MDHEN and CDR2 SYDVKM. This CDR3 is 13 amino acids long. This chain's CDR3 is CASSLSPSAEAFF. CDR3 bases: TGTGCCAGCAGTTTAAGTCCATCCGCTGAAGCTTTCTTT.

This clone was counted a few times. Other DNA sequences in the same sample also yield this CDR3. The chain joins TRBV7-8 to TRBJ1-2; tentative D call: TRBD1 (6 bases). V lost 5 bases, J lost 2 bases, and 9 bases lay in between. The CDR3 has 13 amino acids. Germline V CDR1 and CDR2: SGHVS, FQNEAQ. The CDR3 coding sequence is TGTGCCAGCAGCCCCGACAGGAACTATGGCTACACCTTC. Translation: CASSPDRNYGYTF.

This chain connects TRBV19 to TRBJ1-4; 7 nucleotides line up with TRBD1. Unmatched junction bases numbered 10, after V lost 6 bases and J lost 3 bases. Germline values: CDR1 LNHDA, CDR2 SQIVND (reference sequence). The CDR3 loop spans 16 amino acids. CDR3 residues: CASSPGTAGPNEKLFF. CDR3 sequence (DNA): TGTGCCAGTAGCCCCGGGACAGCGGGACCTAATGAAAAACTGTTTTTT.

This clone has more than one count but fewer than ten. This chain links TRBV11-2 with TRBJ2-1; D is unclear. Per the germline V gene, CDR1 is SGHAT and CDR2 is FQNNGV. The CDR3 is 17 residues long. With 1 base removed from V and 0 bases from J, the gap between germline ends came to 13 bases. The CDR3 coding sequence is TGTGCCAGCAGCTTAGGCCAGTGGGCAGCCTCCTACAATGAGCAGTTCTTC. Amino acids: CASSLGQWAASYNEQFF.